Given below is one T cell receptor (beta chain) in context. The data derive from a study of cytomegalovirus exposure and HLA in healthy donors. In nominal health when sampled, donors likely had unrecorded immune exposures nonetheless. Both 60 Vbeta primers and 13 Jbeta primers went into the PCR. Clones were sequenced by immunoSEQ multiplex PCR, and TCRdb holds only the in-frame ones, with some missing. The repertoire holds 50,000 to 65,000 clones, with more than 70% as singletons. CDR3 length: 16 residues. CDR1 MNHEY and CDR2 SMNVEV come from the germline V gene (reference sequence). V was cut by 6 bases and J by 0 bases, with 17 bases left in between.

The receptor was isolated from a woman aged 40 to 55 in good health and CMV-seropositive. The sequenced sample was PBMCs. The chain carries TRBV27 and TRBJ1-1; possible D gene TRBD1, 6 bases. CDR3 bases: TGTGCCAGCAGCTCCCGACAGGATCCAATGAACACTGAAGCTTTCTTT. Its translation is CASSSRQDPMNTEAFF.